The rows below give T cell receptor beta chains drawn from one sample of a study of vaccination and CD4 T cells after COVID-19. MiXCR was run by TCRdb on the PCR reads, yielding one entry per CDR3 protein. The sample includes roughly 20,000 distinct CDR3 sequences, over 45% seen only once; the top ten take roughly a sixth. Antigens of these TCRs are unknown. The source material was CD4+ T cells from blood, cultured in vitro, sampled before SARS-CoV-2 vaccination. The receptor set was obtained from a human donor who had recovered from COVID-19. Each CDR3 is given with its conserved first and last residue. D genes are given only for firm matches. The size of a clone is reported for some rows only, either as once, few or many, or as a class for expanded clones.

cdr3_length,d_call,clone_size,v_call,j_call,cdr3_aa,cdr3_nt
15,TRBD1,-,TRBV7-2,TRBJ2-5,CASSLATGGIQTQYF,TGTGCCAGCAGCTTAGCTACAGGGGGCATACAGACCCAGTACTTC
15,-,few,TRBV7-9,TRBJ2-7,CASSRGVGNSYEQYF,TGTGCCAGCAGCCGCGGTGTCGGGAACTCCTACGAGCAGTACTTC
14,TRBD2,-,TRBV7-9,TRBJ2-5,CASSFGLAVGTQYF,TGTGCCAGCAGCTTCGGGCTAGCGGTAGGGACCCAGTACTTC
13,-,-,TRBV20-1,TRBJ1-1,CSARGRQGTEAFF,TGCAGTGCTAGAGGTCGGCAGGGCACTGAAGCTTTCTTT
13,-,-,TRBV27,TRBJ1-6,CASSSNRNSPLHF,TGTGCCAGCAGTTCAAACAGGAATTCACCCCTCCACTTT
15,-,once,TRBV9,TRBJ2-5,CASSADSDSQETQYF,TGTGCCAGCAGCGCTGATTCCGACAGTCAAGAGACCCAGTACTTC
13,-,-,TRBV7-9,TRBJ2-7,CASSLDQVHEQYF,TGTGCCAGCAGCTTAGACCAAGTCCACGAGCAGTACTTC
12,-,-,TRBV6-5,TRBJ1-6,CASSYSSSPLHF,TGTGCCAGCAGTTACTCGAGTTCACCCCTCCACTTT
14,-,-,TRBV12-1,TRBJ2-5,CASSPQASKETQYF,TGTGCCAGCAGCCCCCAGGCTAGCAAAGAGACCCAGTACTTC
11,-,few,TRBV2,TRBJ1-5,CASSEQAAQHF,TGTGCCAGCAGTGAACAGGCGGCCCAGCATTTT
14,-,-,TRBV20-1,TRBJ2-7,CSAEPPGLAYEQYF,TGCAGTGCTGAACCGCCGGGACTTGCCTACGAGCAGTACTTC
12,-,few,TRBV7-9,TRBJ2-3,CASSLAGHTQYF,TGTGCCAGCAGCTTAGCTGGACATACGCAGTATTTT
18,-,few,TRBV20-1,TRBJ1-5,CSARTLGGGQNPPQPQHF,TGCAGTGCTAGGACCCTCGGGGGGGGCCAAAACCCCCCACAGCCCCAGCATTTT
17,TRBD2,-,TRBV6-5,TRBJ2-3,CASSYQAGGERTDTQYF,TGTGCCAGCAGTTACCAGGCGGGAGGTGAGAGAACAGATACGCAGTATTTT
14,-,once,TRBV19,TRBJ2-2,CASSGLGRTGELFF,TGTGCCAGTAGTGGATTGGGTCGAACCGGGGAGCTGTTTTTT
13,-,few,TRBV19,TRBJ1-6,CASKSRQNSPLHF,TGTGCCAGTAAAAGTAGACAGAATTCACCCCTCCACTTT
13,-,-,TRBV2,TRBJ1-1,CASSVDRLFEAFF,TGTGCCAGCAGCGTTGACAGATTATTTGAAGCTTTCTTT
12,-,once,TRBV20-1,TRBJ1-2,CSATQVNYGYTF,TGCAGTGCTACACAGGTGAACTATGGCTACACCTTC
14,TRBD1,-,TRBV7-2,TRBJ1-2,CASSRTQGYYGYTF,TGTGCCAGCAGCCGTACACAGGGGTACTATGGCTACACCTTC
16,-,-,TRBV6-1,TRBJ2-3,CASSRGQSVVTDTQYF,TGTGCCAGCAGCCGGGGGCAGTCCGTTGTAACAGATACGCAGTATTTT
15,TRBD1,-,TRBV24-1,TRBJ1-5,CATSPGTGGGQPQHF,TGTGCCACCAGCCCCGGGACAGGCGGTGGTCAGCCCCAGCATTTT
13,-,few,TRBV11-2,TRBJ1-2,CASSLAEGSGYTF,TGTGCCAGCAGCTTAGCAGAGGGATCTGGCTACACCTTC
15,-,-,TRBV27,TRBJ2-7,CASSPTGTRNYEQYF,TGTGCCAGCAGTCCCACCGGGACAAGAAACTACGAGCAGTACTTC
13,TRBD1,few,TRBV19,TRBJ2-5,CASSIRGQETQYF,TGTGCCAGTAGTATCAGGGGGCAAGAGACCCAGTACTTC
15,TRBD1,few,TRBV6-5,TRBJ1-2,CASSSGTGFYYGYTF,TGTGCCAGCAGTTCCGGGACAGGGTTTTACTATGGCTACACCTTC
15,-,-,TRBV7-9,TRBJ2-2,CASSLGTASTGELFF,TGTGCCAGCAGCTTAGGGACAGCAAGCACCGGGGAGCTGTTTTTT
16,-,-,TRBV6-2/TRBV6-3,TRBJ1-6,CASSYSWDYYNSPLHF,TGTGCCAGCAGTTACTCCTGGGACTACTACAATTCACCCCTCCACTTT
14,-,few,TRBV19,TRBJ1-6,CASSMRTDNSPLHF,TGTGCCAGTAGTATGCGGACGGATAATTCACCCCTCCACTTT
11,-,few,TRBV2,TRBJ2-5,CASGQGETQYF,TGTGCCAGCGGCCAGGGGGAGACCCAGTACTTC
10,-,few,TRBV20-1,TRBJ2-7,CSVRSYEQYF,TGCAGTGTTCGATCCTACGAGCAGTACTTC
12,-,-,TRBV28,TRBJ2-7,CASEGLVNEQYF,TGTGCCAGCGAGGGGCTAGTGAACGAGCAGTACTTC
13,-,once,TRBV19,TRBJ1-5,CASSIGRNQPQHF,TGTGCCAGTAGTATAGGTCGAAATCAGCCCCAGCATTTT
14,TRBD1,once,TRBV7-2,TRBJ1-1,CASSLEGQGLKAFF,TGTGCCAGCAGCTTAGAGGGACAGGGGCTGAAAGCTTTCTTT
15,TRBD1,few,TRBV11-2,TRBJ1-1,CASSSTGAWGTEAFF,TGTGCCAGCAGCTCAACAGGGGCCTGGGGTACTGAAGCTTTCTTT
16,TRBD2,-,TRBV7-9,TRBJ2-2,CASSLVAGVNTGELFF,TGTGCCAGCAGCTTAGTGGCGGGGGTGAACACCGGGGAGCTGTTTTTT
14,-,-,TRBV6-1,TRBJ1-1,CASRTTGRETEAFF,TGTGCCAGCAGGACGACAGGTAGAGAGACTGAAGCTTTCTTT
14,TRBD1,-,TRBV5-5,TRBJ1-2,CASRGQGAGYGYTF,TGTGCCAGCAGGGGACAGGGGGCGGGATATGGCTACACCTTC
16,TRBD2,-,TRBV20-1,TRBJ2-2,CSARDWASGTHGELFF,TGCAGTGCTAGAGACTGGGCTAGCGGGACCCACGGGGAGCTGTTTTTT
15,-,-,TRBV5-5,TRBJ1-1,CASSLEARVNTEAFF,TGTGCCAGCAGCTTGGAGGCCAGGGTGAACACTGAAGCTTTCTTT
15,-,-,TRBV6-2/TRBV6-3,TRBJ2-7,CASSPDYELRLEQYF,TGTGCCAGCAGTCCGGACTACGAACTACGTCTTGAGCAGTACTTC
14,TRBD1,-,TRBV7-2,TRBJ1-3,CASSRWTGGNTIYF,TGTGCCAGCAGCCGATGGACAGGCGGAAACACCATATATTTT
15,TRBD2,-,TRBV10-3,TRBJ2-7,CAISESGGRLYEQYF,TGTGCCATCAGTGAGTCTGGCGGGAGACTCTACGAGCAGTACTTC
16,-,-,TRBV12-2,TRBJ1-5,CASRSPTADSNQPQHF,TGTGCAAGTCGCTCCCCGACAGCGGATAGCAATCAGCCCCAGCATTTT
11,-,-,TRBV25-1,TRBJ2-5,CASSELSREYF,TGTGCCAGCAGTGAATTGAGTCGGGAGTACTTC
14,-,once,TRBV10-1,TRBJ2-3,CAITQGGGADTQYF,TGCGCCATTACACAGGGTGGGGGCGCAGATACGCAGTATTTT
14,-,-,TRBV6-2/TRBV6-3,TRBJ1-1,CASSYSSARRRAFF,TGTGCCAGCAGTTACTCCTCCGCCCGTCGCCGTGCTTTCTTT
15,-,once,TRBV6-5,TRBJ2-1,CASSYPGLGYNEQFF,TGTGCCAGCAGTTACCCGGGGTTAGGCTACAATGAGCAGTTCTTC
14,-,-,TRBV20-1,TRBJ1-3,CSARTGPPLGTIYF,TGCAGTGCTCGAACCGGGCCTCCATTAGGCACCATATATTTT
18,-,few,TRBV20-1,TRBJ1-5,CSASPLRGRGEINQPQHF,TGCAGTGCTAGCCCACTCCGGGGTAGGGGGGAGATCAATCAGCCCCAGCATTTT
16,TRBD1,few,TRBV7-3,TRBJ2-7,CASSSMGQGRYYEQYF,TGTGCCAGCAGCTCTATGGGACAGGGGAGATACTACGAGCAGTACTTC
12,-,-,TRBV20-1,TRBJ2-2,CSARGQTGELFF,TGCAGTGCTAGAGGACAGACCGGGGAGCTGTTTTTT
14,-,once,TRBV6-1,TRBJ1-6,CASGGEATNSPLHF,TGTGCCAGCGGGGGGGAGGCGACTAATTCACCCCTCCACTTT
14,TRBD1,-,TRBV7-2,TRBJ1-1,CASSSGDSHTEAFF,TGTGCCAGCAGCTCGGGGGACAGTCACACTGAAGCTTTCTTT
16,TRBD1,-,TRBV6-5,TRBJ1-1,CASSYRDRGPHPEAFF,TGTGCCAGCAGTTACCGGGACAGGGGGCCTCACCCCGAAGCTTTCTTT
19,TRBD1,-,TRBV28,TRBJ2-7,CASSLYKGVGQGLEGEQYF,TGTGCCAGCAGTTTATATAAAGGGGTAGGACAGGGCCTTGAGGGCGAGCAGTACTTC
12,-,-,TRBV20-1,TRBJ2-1,CSARGKWNEQFF,TGCAGTGCTCGAGGGAAGTGGAATGAGCAGTTCTTC
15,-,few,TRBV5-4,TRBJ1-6,CASSLETVRDSPLHF,TGTGCCAGCAGCTTGGAGACAGTAAGGGACTCACCCCTCCACTTT
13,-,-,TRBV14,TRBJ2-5,CASSGQFKETQYF,TGTGCCAGCAGCGGACAGTTCAAAGAGACCCAGTACTTC
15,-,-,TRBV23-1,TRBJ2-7,CASSHPPGPSYEQYF,TGCGCCAGCAGTCATCCCCCCGGCCCCTCCTACGAGCAGTACTTC
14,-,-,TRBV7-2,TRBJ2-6,CASSYHGGANVLTF,TGTGCCAGCAGCTACCACGGTGGGGCCAACGTCCTGACTTTC